The entry below describes one TCR beta chain. The CDR3 covers 15 residues. Germline V CDR1 and CDR2: SGHRS, YFSETQ. V was clipped by 3 bases and J by 6 bases; unmatched bases: 7. This specimen belongs to a study of blood T cell repertoires in COVID-19. On the study more broadly: PBMCs, B-cell-depleted T cells, or T cells provided the cDNA or gDNA that made up the material.

Produced via immunoSEQ multiplex PCR; TCRdb's table is partial and in-frame only. The profile shows about 210,000 clones, around 88% of them singletons. The sequence was obtained from a woman between 50 and 59 years old with acute or convalescent COVID-19. The rearrangement joins TRBV5-1 to TRBJ2-5, with 11 bases aligning to TRBD1. Sequences were obtained from peripheral blood. The CDR3 here is CASSSLGTGGKTQYF. The CDR3 DNA sequence: TGCGCCAGCAGCTCCCTGGGGACAGGGGGAAAGACCCAGTACTTC.